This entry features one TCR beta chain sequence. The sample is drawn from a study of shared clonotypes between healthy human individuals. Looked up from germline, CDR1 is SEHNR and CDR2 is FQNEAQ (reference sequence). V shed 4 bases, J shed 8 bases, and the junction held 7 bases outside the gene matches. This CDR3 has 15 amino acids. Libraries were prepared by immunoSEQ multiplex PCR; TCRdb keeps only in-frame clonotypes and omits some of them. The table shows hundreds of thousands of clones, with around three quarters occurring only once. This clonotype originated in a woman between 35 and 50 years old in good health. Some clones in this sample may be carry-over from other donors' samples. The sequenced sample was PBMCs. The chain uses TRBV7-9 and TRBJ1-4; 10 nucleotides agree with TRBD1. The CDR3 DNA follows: TGTGCCAGCAGCTCAACCCGGGACAGGGGAGAAAAACTGTTTTTT. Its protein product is CASSSTRDRGEKLFF.